A selection of T cell receptor beta chains follows, all from one sample in a study of T cell responses to AZD1222 COVID-19 vaccine. Assay used: immunoSEQ multiplex PCR; TCRdb lists only in-frame clones, some missing. This sample has around 100,000 clones; about nine tenths occur once, and the top ten carry 1.5% to 2%. The sequenced sample was peripheral blood, obtained on day 0 of AZD1222 vaccination. The receptors here all came from an adult in good health. Each CDR3 is given with its conserved first and last residue. A D gene is named only where the DNA matches it firmly. Clone size is shown for a subset of rows, as once, few, many or a class of expanded clone.

d_call j_call clone_size v_call cdr3_aa cdr3_nt
- TRBJ2-7 - TRBV27 CASSNSGTGPYEQYF TGTGCCAGCAGTAACTCCGGGACGGGCCCCTACGAGCAGTACTTC
- TRBJ1-1 - TRBV30 CAWKRSAPQGTEAFF TGTGCCTGGAAACGATCAGCACCCCAGGGGACTGAAGCTTTCTTT
- TRBJ2-7 - TRBV2 CASSDSPGKDAYEQYF TGTGCCAGCAGTGATTCGCCGGGGAAGGACGCCTACGAGCAGTACTTC
- TRBJ1-3 once TRBV11-2 CASSLYRVRFSGNTIYF TGTGCCAGCAGCCTTTACAGGGTCAGATTCTCTGGAAACACCATATATTTT
- TRBJ1-2 - TRBV16 CASSQNFYGYTF TGTGCCAGCAGCCAGAATTTTTATGGCTACACCTTC
- TRBJ2-1 - TRBV6-4 CASSEDSYNEQFF TGTGCCAGCAGTGAAGACTCTTACAATGAGCAGTTCTTC
- TRBJ1-1 - TRBV5-1 CASSLGSTQNTEAFF TGCGCCAGCAGCTTGGGGTCCACCCAGAACACTGAAGCTTTCTTT
- TRBJ1-2 - TRBV28 CASSFSPGPSGGYTF TGTGCCAGCAGTTTTTCCCCGGGACCATCGGGAGGCTACACCTTC
- TRBJ2-2 - TRBV28 CASSFSGNTGELFF TGTGCCAGCAGTTTTAGCGGGAACACCGGGGAGCTGTTTTTT
- TRBJ1-1 - TRBV6-5 CASSTRVTGNTEAFF TGTGCCAGCAGTACTCGCGTGACAGGTAACACTGAAGCTTTCTTT
- TRBJ2-3 - TRBV30 CAWSDGKAGTDTQYF TGTGCCTGGAGTGACGGGAAGGCGGGCACAGATACGCAGTATTTT
- TRBJ2-7 - TRBV20-1 CSSQTAGEQYF TGCAGCTCCCAGACAGCGGGCGAGCAGTACTTC
- TRBJ2-7 - TRBV6-6 CASSYRASGQAEQYF TGTGCCAGCAGTTATCGCGCTAGCGGACAGGCCGAGCAGTACTTC
- TRBJ1-2 - TRBV2 CASRGQDYGYTF TGTGCCAGCAGGGGACAAGACTATGGCTACACCTTC
- TRBJ1-5 - TRBV28 CASSSSSGGRQPQHF TGTGCCAGCAGTTCGAGCTCGGGGGGCCGCCAGCCCCAGCATTTT
- TRBJ1-1 - TRBV6-5 CASRRSGGEAFF TGTGCCAGCAGAAGGTCCGGAGGTGAAGCTTTCTTT
TRBD1 TRBJ1-5 - TRBV19 CASSRGDRTQPQHF TGTGCCAGTAGTAGAGGGGACAGGACTCAGCCCCAGCATTTT
- TRBJ1-1 once TRBV28 CATYKNTEAFF TGTGCCACCTATAAGAACACTGAAGCTTTCTTT
TRBD1 TRBJ2-5 - TRBV19 CASSPRTGGEKETQYF TGTGCCAGTAGTCCCAGGACAGGGGGCGAGAAAGAGACCCAGTACTTC
TRBD1 TRBJ1-2 once TRBV10-3 CAISGGTDQNYGYTF TGTGCCATCAGTGGGGGGACAGACCAAAACTATGGCTACACCTTC
TRBD1 TRBJ1-2 once TRBV5-1 CASTIVGQGSDGYTF TGCGCCAGCACTATCGTAGGACAGGGGAGCGATGGCTACACCTTC
TRBD2 TRBJ2-5 - TRBV3-1/TRBV3-2 CASSQAKRPGLAARGETQYF TGTGCCAGCAGCCAAGCAAAGAGACCGGGACTAGCGGCGAGGGGAGAGACCCAGTACTTC
- TRBJ2-1 - TRBV5-1 CASSLTNSPYNEQFF TGCGCCAGCAGTCTGACCAATTCCCCCTACAATGAGCAGTTCTTC
- TRBJ2-7 - TRBV28 CASSLAVSGSYEQYF TGTGCCAGCAGTTTGGCGGTTAGCGGCTCCTACGAGCAGTACTTC
TRBD1 TRBJ1-4 - TRBV30 CAWMEGAGANEKLFF TGTGCCTGGATGGAGGGGGCGGGTGCTAATGAAAAACTGTTTTTT
- TRBJ1-2 - TRBV28 CASSRTDWSVYGYTF TGTGCCAGCAGTCGGACGGACTGGTCGGTCTATGGCTACACCTTC
- TRBJ2-5 - TRBV27 CASSLGGEEYF TGTGCCAGCAGTCTAGGGGGGGAGGAGTACTTC
- TRBJ1-1 - TRBV28 CASTSGTGAFF TGTGCCAGCACCTCCGGGACGGGAGCTTTCTTT
- TRBJ2-6 - TRBV6-5 CASSSLASGANVLTF TGTGCCAGCAGTTCACTGGCTTCTGGGGCCAACGTCCTGACTTTC
- TRBJ1-3 - TRBV3-1/TRBV3-2 CASSRRDSSMGNTIYF TGTGCCAGCAGCCGCCGGGACTCCTCGATGGGAAACACCATATATTTT
- TRBJ1-5 once TRBV5-1 CASSLTGRSNQPQHF TGCGCCAGCAGCTTGACAGGGAGGTCGAATCAGCCCCAGCATTTT
- TRBJ1-1 - TRBV19 CACREGLNTEAFF TGTGCCTGCCGTGAGGGCTTGAACACTGAAGCTTTCTTT
TRBD2 TRBJ2-7 - TRBV15 CATSRDKAGSRYEQYF TGTGCCACCAGCAGGGATAAAGCGGGGTCGAGGTACGAGCAGTACTTC
- TRBJ1-1 - TRBV6-5 CASSYSALNTEAFF TGTGCCAGCAGTTACTCGGCTCTAAACACTGAAGCTTTCTTT
- TRBJ1-5 - TRBV4-2 CASSLITSNQPQHF TGTGCCAGCAGCCTCATTACTAGCAATCAGCCCCAGCATTTT
- TRBJ2-3 - TRBV5-1 CASSLRDRSADTQYF TGCGCCAGCAGCTTGCGGGATAGGAGTGCAGATACGCAGTATTTT
- TRBJ1-2 - TRBV5-1 CASSPTGTPYGYTF TGCGCCAGCAGCCCTACCGGGACACCCTATGGCTACACCTTC
- TRBJ1-1 - TRBV3-1/TRBV3-2 CASSQVMNTEAFF TGTGCCAGCAGCCAAGTCATGAACACTGAAGCTTTCTTT
TRBD1 TRBJ2-7 - TRBV5-1 CASSQGVGYEQYF TGCGCCAGCAGCCAGGGGGTCGGCTACGAGCAGTACTTC
- TRBJ2-1 - TRBV7-3 CASSPPSIGPYNEQFF TGTGCCAGCAGCCCCCCAAGCATAGGTCCGTACAATGAGCAGTTCTTC
- TRBJ2-1 - TRBV5-1 CASSLPTTYNEQFF TGCGCCAGCAGCTTGCCTACCACCTACAATGAGCAGTTCTTC
TRBD2 TRBJ2-5 - TRBV24-1 CATSDPAGGYQETQYF TGTGCCACCAGTGACCCAGCGGGGGGGTACCAAGAGACCCAGTACTTC
TRBD2 TRBJ2-2 - TRBV28 CASSPSGANTGELFF TGTGCCAGCAGCCCTAGCGGGGCGAACACCGGGGAGCTGTTTTTT
- TRBJ1-1 - TRBV28 CASTWNIGTEAFF TGTGCCAGCACTTGGAACATTGGCACTGAAGCTTTCTTT
- TRBJ2-7 - TRBV7-2 CASSLQGGRLGYEQYF TGTGCCAGCAGCCTGCAAGGGGGGCGTTTGGGCTACGAGCAGTACTTC
TRBD2 TRBJ2-1 - TRBV15 CATSRELADNEQFF TGTGCCACCAGCAGAGAACTAGCGGACAATGAGCAGTTCTTC
- TRBJ2-5 - TRBV28 CASSRSMGSQETQYF TGTGCCAGCAGCCGATCCATGGGCAGCCAAGAGACCCAGTACTTC
- TRBJ1-1 - TRBV12-3/TRBV12-4 CASSPDGYTEAFF TGTGCCAGCAGCCCCGACGGATACACTGAAGCTTTCTTT
- TRBJ1-6 - TRBV25-1 CASSEFRSSYNSPLHF TGTGCCAGCAGTGAATTTAGGAGCTCCTATAATTCACCCCTCCACTTT